This T cell receptor beta chain comes out of a study of T cell clonality in common variable immunodeficiency. The study's findings and limits: CVID subjects shared fewer TCRbeta clones than healthy controls did.

Patients and controls were mostly of Caucasian heritage. This clone has ten or more counts. Its antigen remains unknown. The read falls 3 residues short of the CDR3 end, and the missing part is taken from the germline J gene. Germline V gene data show CDR1 as DFQATT and CDR2 as SNEGSKA (reference sequence). The CDR3 is 12 residues long. CVID and control samples used equivalent genomic DNA input. TCRdb's copy holds only in-frame clones and misses some; the assay was immunoSEQ multiplex PCR. The sample yields some 52,000 clones, without any singletons. V gene TRBV20-1 combines with J gene TRBJ2-2; D uncertain. Sequenced: peripheral blood mononuclear cells. This sequence originates from a person aged 18-70 years in good health. CDR3 sequence reads: CSASPQNEKLFF. Partial CDR3 DNA: TGCAGTGCTAGCCCCCAGAATGAAAAG.